Shown below are 8 T cell receptor beta chains from a single sample sequenced in a study of blood T cell repertoires in COVID-19. Produced via immunoSEQ multiplex PCR; TCRdb's table is partial and in-frame only. The sample comprises approximately 200,000 clones, 94% of which are singletons, and around 0.8% rests with the top ten. The sample consisted of peripheral blood. All receptors derive from a man aged 25-45 years with COVID-19, enrolled during active disease.

V gene TRBV9 combines with J gene TRBJ2-1; 8 nucleotides line up with TRBD2. CDR3 length equals 16 residues. Unmatched junction bases numbered 9, after V lost 0 bases and J lost 7 bases. Germline CDR1 and CDR2: SGDLS and YYNGEE. In DNA, the CDR3 is TGTGCCAGCAGCGTAGGAGCGGGGGCCATCTCGAATGAGCAGTTCTTC. Residues: CASSVGAGAISNEQFF.

The chain combines TRBV27 with TRBJ2-3, with 10 nucleotides matching TRBD2. The CDR3 loop spans 15 amino acids. After removal of 5 bases from V and 1 base from J, the junction contained 3 bases not matched to a gene. Germline assignment: CDR1 MNHEY and CDR2 SMNVEV (reference sequence). The CDR3 loop reads CASSVTSGGTDTQYF. The DNA for the CDR3 is TGTGCCAGCAGTGTAACTAGCGGGGGCACAGATACGCAGTATTTT.

The rearrangement links TRBV25-1 to TRBJ1-4; TRBD1 agrees at 9 bases. Germline loops: CDR1 MGHDK, CDR2 SYGVNS. V shed 3 bases and J 8 bases; nucleotides not matched to a gene: 7. This CDR3 has 15 residues. The chain's CDR3 is CASSDRQGVEEKLFF. CDR3 nucleotides: TGTGCCAGCAGTGATAGACAGGGGGTGGAAGAAAAACTGTTTTTT.

The chain recombines TRBV7-9 with TRBJ2-1; 7 bases are shared with TRBD2. The V and J ends lost 1 base and 3 bases, in that order; junction bases with no gene match: 6. CDR3 length equals 16 residues. Germline loops: CDR1 SEHNR, CDR2 FQNEAQ (reference sequence). CDR3 bases: TGTGCCAGCAGCTTAGGATGGACTAGGGGCTACAATGAGCAGTTCTTC. It yields the protein CASSLGWTRGYNEQFF.

The chain recombines TRBV19 with TRBJ1-2, with 9 bases that match TRBD1. V trimming: 7 bases; J trimming: 8 bases; junction bases outside the gene matches: 8. The germline V gene has CDR1 LNHDA and CDR2 SQIVND (reference sequence). This CDR3 is 13 amino acids long. Written as DNA, the CDR3 is TGTGCCAGTACCAGGGACAGGGTCGCCGGCTACACCTTC. Translated: CASTRDRVAGYTF.

This clone was seen just once. The chain links TRBV2 to TRBJ2-3; perhaps TRBD1 as D (5 bases). The germline V gene has CDR1 SNHLY and CDR2 FYNNEI. The CDR3 has 16 amino acids. The V gene lost 7 bases and the J gene lost 1 base, with 18 bases spanning the gap. CDR3 protein: CASTRGVGAGTDTQYF. Written as DNA, the CDR3 is TGTGCCAGCACCCGAGGAGTTGGGGCTGGCACAGATACGCAGTATTTT.

This clone has just one count. The V call is TRBV10-1, the J call TRBJ1-1; 7 bases align to TRBD1. The CDR3 is 14 amino acids. Trimming removed 0 bases from V and 6 bases from J; junction bases left unmatched: 4. CDR1 and CDR2 from the germline V gene are WNHNN and SYGVQD (reference sequence). CDR3 region: CASSESRTGPEAFF. The CDR3 bases are TGCGCCAGCAGTGAGTCTCGGACAGGACCTGAAGCTTTCTTT.

The rearrangement joins TRBV9 to TRBJ2-2, with TRBD2 matching 10 bases. This CDR3 contains 15 residues. Trimming at V came to 6 bases and at J to 4 bases, leaving 6 bases not matched to a gene. From germline, CDR1 is SGDLS and CDR2 YYNGEE. The CDR3 nucleotides read TGTGCCAGCAAAGCGGGGGGGCCGAGCACCGGGGAGCTGTTTTTT. This gives the protein CASKAGGPSTGELFF.